The text below deals with one T cell receptor (beta chain). Antigen unknown. The sample originates from a study of OX40 agonist ivuxolimab in advanced cancers. On the study more broadly: Among those treated, three patients had partial responses, one with hepatocellular carcinoma and two with cutaneous melanoma.

The assay was immunoSEQ multiplex PCR, and TCRdb's table has in-frame clones only and misses some. The sample has about 35,000 clones, nearly 95% seen once. Germline CDR1 is SEHNR and CDR2 is FQNEAQ (reference sequence). V lost 2 bases and J lost 2; bases outside the gene matches: 5. This CDR3 region has 16 residues. Whole-study findings and limits: Among some nonresponders, normalized T-cell clonal expansion was also low.

The TCR comes from an adult with an advanced solid tumor such as melanoma, head and neck, liver or kidney cancer. The input for sequencing was CD4+ or CD8+ T cells sorted from blood, taken in a trial of the OX40 agonist ivuxolimab. The gene calls are TRBV7-9 and TRBJ1-2, with 10 bases lining up with TRBD1. The CDR3 DNA follows: TGTGCCAGCAGCTTAAACCCGGGACAGGGGAACTATGGCTACACCTTC. Protein: CASSLNPGQGNYGYTF. Full variable domain (outside the CDR3, taken from reference TRBV7-9 and TRBJ1-2): DTGVSQNPRHKITKRGQNVTFRCDPISEHNRLYWYRQTLGQGPEFLTYFQNEAQLEKSRLLSDRFSAERPKGSFSTLEIQRTEQGDSAMYLCASSLNPGQGNYGYTFGSGTRLTVV.